This is a list of T cell receptor beta chains from one sample in a study of cytomegalovirus exposure and HLA in healthy donors. TCRdb's copy holds only in-frame clones and misses some; the assay was immunoSEQ multiplex PCR. This sample yields around 230,000 clones, of which approximately 86% are seen a single time; roughly 1.2% belongs to the top ten. Sequencing used PBMCs. Receptors were obtained from a woman aged 25-40 years in good health and CMV-seropositive. CDR3s include the opening cysteine and the closing phenylalanine or tryptophan. The order of the fields is J gene, clone size, V gene, D gene, CDR3 protein, CDR3 DNA. A D gene is named only where the DNA matches it firmly. Some rows have no size entry. The others give once, few or many, or a class for an expanded clone.

>TRBJ2-2|once|TRBV27|TRBD2
CASRSGSNTGELFF
TGTGCCAGCAGGAGCGGGAGTAACACCGGGGAGCTGTTTTTT
>TRBJ2-5|NA|TRBV9|NA
CASSVAVDSVQETQYF
TGTGCCAGCAGCGTAGCTGTTGACAGTGTCCAAGAGACCCAGTACTTC
>TRBJ1-3|NA|TRBV11-3|NA
CASSSPTGGNTIYF
TGTGCCAGCAGCTCCCCGACAGGAGGAAACACCATATATTTT
>TRBJ1-5|once|TRBV19|NA
CASGNVRQGDQPQHF
TGTGCCAGCGGTAACGTACGGCAGGGTGATCAGCCCCAGCATTTT
>TRBJ1-5|NA|TRBV27|NA
CASSLSPGLTNQPQHF
TGTGCCAGCAGTTTATCACCGGGACTGACCAATCAGCCCCAGCATTTT
>TRBJ2-7|once|TRBV28|TRBD1
CASSIRTGGFYEQYF
TGTGCCAGCAGCATTAGGACAGGGGGCTTCTACGAGCAGTACTTC
>TRBJ2-1|NA|TRBV25-1|NA
CASSEYFATPSSYNEQFF
TGTGCCAGCAGTGAATATTTCGCCACCCCGAGCTCCTACAATGAGCAGTTCTTC
>TRBJ2-1|NA|TRBV27|NA
CASSPLHTGGGRYNEQFF
TGTGCCAGCAGTCCCCTACACACAGGGGGAGGGAGGTACAATGAGCAGTTCTTC
>TRBJ2-7|NA|TRBV6-1|TRBD2
CALGTSDSYEQYF
TGTGCCCTTGGGACTAGCGACTCCTACGAGCAGTACTTC
>TRBJ1-1|once|TRBV27|NA
CASPKPRGPEAFF
TGTGCCAGCCCGAAGCCCAGGGGCCCTGAAGCTTTCTTT
>TRBJ2-7|NA|TRBV10-3|TRBD1
CAIRGAGTGNEQYF
TGTGCCATCAGAGGGGCGGGGACAGGGAACGAGCAGTACTTC
>TRBJ2-5|NA|TRBV7-6|NA
CASSPRFAQQQETQYF
TGTGCCAGCAGCCCCCGTTTCGCACAGCAGCAAGAGACCCAGTACTTC
>TRBJ1-2|NA|TRBV19|TRBD1
CASSITGGNGYTF
TGTGCCAGTAGTATCACAGGGGGCAATGGCTACACCTTC
>TRBJ2-2|once|TRBV19|NA
CASSIGGSNTGELFF
TGTGCCAGTAGTATTGGGGGGTCGAACACCGGGGAGCTGTTTTTT
>TRBJ2-7|once|TRBV25-1|NA
CATGPGIYEQYF
TGTGCCACAGGGCCGGGTATTTACGAGCAGTACTTC
>TRBJ2-3|once|TRBV11-3|TRBD2
CASSGTSGRAGASTDTQYF
TGTGCCAGCTCCGGAACTAGCGGGAGGGCCGGCGCTAGCACAGATACGCAGTATTTT
>TRBJ1-3|once|TRBV5-1|TRBD1
CASSTDRGASGNTIYF
TGCGCCAGCAGCACCGACAGGGGCGCGTCAGGAAACACCATATATTTT
>TRBJ2-3|NA|TRBV29-1|TRBD2
CSVLTRARGLAGGQRDTQYF
TGCAGCGTACTGACGAGGGCGAGGGGACTAGCGGGAGGGCAGAGAGATACGCAGTATTTT
>TRBJ1-2|NA|TRBV5-1|TRBD1
CASSLRQGNYGYTF
TGCGCCAGCAGCTTACGACAGGGGAACTATGGCTACACCTTC
>TRBJ2-5|NA|TRBV29-1|TRBD2
CSVGLAGVGETQYF
TGCAGCGTTGGACTAGCGGGAGTAGGCGAGACCCAGTACTTC
>TRBJ1-2|NA|TRBV5-1|NA
CASSLETGYYGYTF
TGCGCCAGCAGCTTGGAAACAGGTTACTATGGCTACACCTTC
>TRBJ2-1|NA|TRBV9|TRBD2
CASSVAGGNSYNEQFF
TGTGCCAGCAGCGTGGCGGGAGGGAACTCCTACAATGAGCAGTTCTTC
>TRBJ2-5|NA|TRBV25-1|NA
CASSKSDRGYQETQYF
TGTGCCAGCAGTAAATCGGACAGAGGGTACCAAGAGACCCAGTACTTC
>TRBJ2-3|NA|TRBV19|NA
CASSIWAGNTDTQYF
TGTGCCAGTAGTATATGGGCAGGAAATACAGATACGCAGTATTTT
>TRBJ1-1|NA|TRBV7-7|NA
CASSEGVNTEAFF
TGTGCTAGCAGCGAGGGCGTGAACACTGAAGCTTTCTTT
>TRBJ2-1|NA|TRBV11-3|NA
CASSLVQGGNNEQFF
TGTGCCAGCAGCTTAGTCCAAGGCGGAAACAATGAGCAGTTCTTC
>TRBJ2-7|NA|TRBV4-1|NA
CASSRSQGQTSYEQYF
TGCGCCAGCAGCCGTTCACAGGGTCAAACCTCCTACGAGCAGTACTTC